The 23 T cell receptor beta chains in this list originate from one sample, sequenced in a study of blood T cell repertoires in COVID-19. TCRdb keeps only in-frame clones here, not all; method: immunoSEQ multiplex PCR. The data hold tens of thousands of clones, with 90% observed a single time. The specimen was peripheral blood. These receptors were taken from a human donor with active COVID-19. The donor label of this sample is uncertain.

The chain carries TRBV30 and TRBJ2-4; D may be TRBD2 (6 bases). This CDR3 spans 13 amino acids. Between the trimmed V and J ends, which lost 7 bases and 0 bases, there was a span of 10 bases. The V gene's germline CDR1 is GTSNPN and CDR2 SVGIG (reference sequence). The CDR3 is CASTGVAKNIQYF. The CDR3 nucleotides read TGTGCCTCCACGGGGGTAGCCAAAAACATTCAGTACTTC.

The table lists this clone with a few counts. V is TRBV7-9 and J is TRBJ2-7, with 12 bases matching TRBD2. Trimming cost V 5 bases and J 6 bases; bases outside gene matches: 11. The CDR3 is 16 amino acids. Germline V CDR1 and CDR2: SEHNR, FQNEAQ (reference sequence). Here the CDR3 reads CASSLRLAGALGEQYF. DNA of the CDR3: TGTGCCAGCAGCCTTAGACTAGCGGGAGCCCTGGGCGAGCAGTACTTC.

The sample holds one count of this clone. The gene calls are TRBV19 and TRBJ1-1; 8 bases match TRBD1. The CDR3 is 15 amino acids. V gave up 7 bases and J gave up 9 bases; unmatched junction bases: 16. The germline V gene has CDR1 LNHDA and CDR2 SQIVND (reference sequence). The DNA of the CDR3 is TGTGCCAGTACCTCAGCTGTTGGGCAGGGGGCCCAAGCTTTCTTT. This translates into CASTSAVGQGAQAFF.

This clone was seen a few times. Here the CDR3 reads CASSNAQGRTGELFF. CDR3 sequence (DNA): TGTGCCAGTAGTAACGCTCAGGGGCGAACCGGGGAGCTGTTTTTT. The chain joins TRBV19 to TRBJ2-2; the D gene is possibly TRBD1 (6 bases). Trimming left V 4 bases short and J 5 bases short, with 14 bases between. Germline V gene sequence: CDR1 LNHDA, CDR2 SQIVND (reference sequence). CDR3 length: 15 amino acids.

The J gene is TRBJ2-3, the V gene TRBV9, with 10 bases matching TRBD2. Germline V gene sequence: CDR1 SGDLS, CDR2 YYNGEE. V lost 3 bases to trimming and J lost 4 bases; unmatched junction nucleotides: 2. The CDR3 runs to 14 residues. CDR3 region: CASSDSGRSDTQYF. In DNA form, the CDR3 reads TGTGCCAGCAGCGATAGCGGGAGGTCAGATACGCAGTATTTT.

This clone came up a few times. The chain is built from TRBV19 and TRBJ1-5, with 7 bases lining up with TRBD1. The CDR3 is made up of 18 amino acids. Germline trimming cut 5 bases from V and 0 bases from J; bases unmatched to any gene: 13. In germline, CDR1 is LNHDA, CDR2 SQIVND (reference sequence). The CDR3 DNA reads TGTGCCAGTAGTTCCAGGGGGTCCTCCCAATATAGCAATCAGCCCCAGCATTTT. The encoded protein is CASSSRGSSQYSNQPQHF.

The CDR3 DNA reads as TGTGCCAGCAGTGATGGGAGAGGCTCCTACGAGCAGTACTTC. Encoded protein: CASSDGRGSYEQYF. This chain joins TRBV6-1 and TRBJ2-7, with D maybe TRBD2 (5 bases). From germline, CDR1 is MNHNS and CDR2 SASEGT. With 3 bases removed from V and 0 bases from J, the gap between germline ends came to 9 bases. This CDR3 has 14 residues.

The chain has TRBV5-1 and TRBJ2-7; 8 bases fit TRBD1. V lost 4 bases to trimming and J lost 5 bases; unmatched junction nucleotides: 2. Germline V gene lookup returns CDR1 SGHRS and CDR2 YFSETQ. The CDR3 loop spans 12 amino acids. CDR3 DNA sequence: TGCGCCAGCAGCGACAGGGGTGACGAGCAGTACTTC. Encoded protein: CASSDRGDEQYF. The complete variable domain, with remaining parts taken from reference TRBV5-1 and TRBJ2-7, reads KAGVTQTPRYLIKTRGQQVTLSCSPISGHRSVSWYQQTPGQGLQFLFEYFSETQRNKGNFPGRFSGRQFSNSRSEMNVSTLELGDSALYLCASSDRGDEQYFGPGTRLTVT.

This chain uses TRBV7-2 with TRBJ2-1; 7 nucleotides match TRBD1. V trimming: 4 bases; J trimming: 6 bases; junction bases outside the gene matches: 9. This CDR3 is 15 amino acids long. The germline V gene encodes CDR1 SGHTA and CDR2 FQGNSA. The DNA for the CDR3 is TGTGCCAGCAGCTCCCGACAGGGCGGCGGCAATGAGCAGTTCTTC. This codes for CASSSRQGGGNEQFF.

This clone was seen a handful of times. The V gene is TRBV18, the J gene TRBJ1-2; the D gene is possibly TRBD1 (6 bases). Germline assignment: CDR1 KGHSH and CDR2 LQKENI. V was shortened by 5 bases and J by 8 bases, with 9 bases between the two germline ends. This CDR3 is built from 11 residues. The CDR3 here is CASSSGDGYTF. The DNA of the CDR3 is TGTGCCAGCTCATCAGGGGACGGCTACACCTTC.

The genes are TRBV6-1 and TRBJ2-1; possible D gene TRBD2, 6 bases. V dropped 3 bases and J dropped 8 bases, with 17 bases sitting between them. The CDR3 contains 15 residues. Germline V gene lookup returns CDR1 MNHNS and CDR2 SASEGT. CDR3 residues: CASSDGTSGRYEQFF. The CDR3 DNA follows: TGTGCCAGCAGTGACGGGACTTCCGGACGGTATGAGCAGTTCTTC.

The chain is built from TRBV18 and TRBJ2-1; 8 nucleotides agree with TRBD1. The V gene end was trimmed by 6 bases and the J gene end by 2 bases; junction bases not matched to a gene: 6. The CDR3 loop spans 15 amino acids. Germline CDR1 KGHSH, CDR2 LQKENI. The CDR3 loop reads CASSLRTGTYNEQFF. In DNA form, the CDR3 reads TGTGCCAGCTCCCTTAGGACAGGGACCTACAATGAGCAGTTCTTC.

The chain has TRBV11-2 and TRBJ1-2; a weak D match, TRBD1 (5 bases). V was clipped by 1 base and J by 4 bases, with 13 bases between them. Germline CDR1 reads SGHAT; CDR2 reads FQNNGV. There are 15 residues in the CDR3. The CDR3, as DNA: TGTGCCAGCAGCTTAGGGAGGGGAATAGCCTATGGCTACACCTTC. Protein product: CASSLGRGIAYGYTF.

A single count supports this clone. V and J are TRBV24-1 and TRBJ2-7, with D uncertain. V was cut by 4 bases and J by 1 base, with 7 bases left in between. This CDR3 has 13 residues. CDR1 is KGHDR and CDR2 is SFDVKD in the germline V gene. The CDR3 coding sequence is TGTGCCACCAGTGACCCCGTTTCCTACGAGCAGTACTTC. It codes for CATSDPVSYEQYF.

The CDR3 nucleotides are TGTGCCAGCAGCCCCAGAGGCTCAGTAAACACTGAAGCTTTCTTT. This encodes CASSPRGSVNTEAFF. The genes are TRBV7-9 and TRBJ1-1; the D is unclear. There are 15 residues in the CDR3. Germline V gene data show CDR1 as SEHNR and CDR2 as FQNEAQ (reference sequence). V lost 5 bases and J lost 2, with 15 bases in between.

This chain joins TRBV29-1 and TRBJ2-3, with 7 bases lining up with TRBD2. Germline V gene sequence: CDR1 SQVTM, CDR2 ANQGSEA. V lost 6 bases to trimming and J lost 0 bases; unmatched junction nucleotides: 6. This CDR3 contains 14 residues. CDR3 region: CSVSGGISTDTQYF. Here the CDR3 DNA reads TGCAGCGTCTCGGGGGGTATCAGCACAGATACGCAGTATTTT.

This chain connects TRBV13 to TRBJ2-7, with a tentative D call TRBD1 (7 bases). The CDR3 extends over 16 amino acids. Germline CDR1 reads PRHDT; CDR2 reads FYEKMQ (reference sequence). Trimming stripped 5 bases from V and 0 bases from J, with 17 bases between. The CDR3 here is CASSPWGDSRSYEQYF. Written as DNA, the CDR3 is TGTGCCAGCAGCCCATGGGGGGACAGCCGCTCCTACGAGCAGTACTTC.

This CDR3 is CASSYLGQRGGYTF. CDR3 coding DNA: TGTGCCAGCAGTTACCTAGGACAGAGGGGCGGCTACACCTTC. V gene TRBV6-2 or TRBV6-3 combines with J gene TRBJ1-2; a possible D gene is TRBD1 (6 bases). Between the trimmed V and J ends, which lost 2 bases and 8 bases, there was a span of 15 bases. The length of the CDR3 is 14 residues. The germline CDR1 and CDR2 sequences are MNHEY and SVGEGT.

The chain uses TRBV29-1 and TRBJ2-2, with a tentative D call TRBD2 (5 bases). The length of the CDR3 is 14 residues. Germline V lookup: CDR1 SQVTM, CDR2 ANQGSEA. Between the trimmed V and J ends, which lost 3 bases and 1 base, there was a span of 9 bases. CDR3 DNA: TGCAGCGTTGAGGAGGTCGGGAACACCGGGGAGCTGTTTTTT. Its translation: CSVEEVGNTGELFF.

This clone has a handful of counts. The CDR3 is CASGQGPLEQYF. Here the CDR3 DNA reads TGTGCCAGCGGGCAGGGGCCTCTGGAGCAGTACTTC. V usage is TRBV28 and J usage is TRBJ2-7; a possible D gene is TRBD1 (6 bases). Germline CDR1 and CDR2: MDHEN and SYDVKM. This CDR3 has 12 residues. V was shortened by 8 bases and J by 7 bases, with 15 bases between the two germline ends.

The rearrangement joins TRBV5-1 to TRBJ2-1; 7 bases fit TRBD2. This CDR3 contains 15 residues. Unmatched junction bases numbered 9, after V lost 0 bases and J lost 9 bases. CDR1 and CDR2 (germline): SGHRS, YFSETQ. The CDR3, as DNA: TGCGCCAGCAGCTTGGTGACGGGGGGTTATGGTGAGCAGTTCTTC. Its translation is CASSLVTGGYGEQFF.

The rearrangement joins TRBV30 to TRBJ2-1; perhaps TRBD2 as D (5 bases). Between the trimmed V and J ends, which lost 0 bases and 3 bases, there was a span of 9 bases. Germline values: CDR1 GTSNPN, CDR2 SVGIG (reference sequence). CDR3 length: 14 amino acids. Here the CDR3 DNA reads TGTGCCTGGAGTGTAGCCAGCGGCTACAATGAGCAGTTCTTC. Translating gives CAWSVASGYNEQFF.

This clone was seen only once. The gene calls are TRBV4-2 and TRBJ2-1, with 8 positions matching TRBD2. The V and J ends lost 3 bases and 10 bases, in that order; junction bases with no gene match: 11. Per germline, CDR1 LGHNA and CDR2 YNFKEQ. This CDR3 region has 15 residues. DNA for the CDR3: TGTGCCAGCAGCCAGCCCGGGACTAGTGCTAGCGAGCAGTTCTTC. Its protein is CASSQPGTSASEQFF.